The present TCR beta chain was sequenced within a study of regulatory T cells in long-lasting Graves disease (dated by TCRdb to the early 2020s). Notes on the research overall: Patients with newly diagnosed Graves' disease had been on antithyroid drugs for under 3 months. This study used TCR sequencing and RNA sequencing of peripheral blood to compare persistent Graves' disease patients against newly diagnosed Graves' disease patients. The study took place in China and was registered as a clinical trial. A total of roughly 35 samples underwent TCR sequencing, from around 13 patients with persistent Graves' disease and some 20 patients with newly diagnosed Graves' disease.

This clonotype has ten or more counts. Its recognized antigen is unknown. Base qualities are not provided; no much larger clone lies one nucleotide away. General study outcomes and caveats: More public clonotypes were shared among persistent patients (fewer than 3,000) than among newly diagnosed patients (approximately 1,000). Persistent disease showed preferential use of TRBV28, TRBJ1-2 and TRBJ2-5, whereas newly diagnosed disease favored TRBV20-1 and TRBJ2-1. Peripheral blood alone was examined, since thyroid tissue, which constituted the primary lesion, could not be accessed. The small sample size was acknowledged by the authors as a limitation that may reduce accuracy. Sequencing and analysis were limited to the TCR beta chain. Persistent Graves' disease patients showed lower TCR Shannon entropy and fewer highly expanded clones than newly diagnosed patients, suggesting clonal expansion.

This specimen's time point label, interpreted: newly diagnosed GD, antithyroid drugs for less than 3 months. For both TCR sequencing and RNA sequencing, RNA was extracted from PBMCs in TRIzol. The diagnosis of Graves' disease was made according to American Thyroid Association guidelines. The patients came from an endocrinology department in Xi'an, China. Each patient gave around 9.2 milliliters of peripheral blood, collected in an EDTA anticoagulant tube. PBMCs were isolated by Ficoll Paque Plus density gradient separation without further T cell sorting. RNA quality was checked with an Agilent 2100 Bioanalyzer and agarose gel, and concentration with a NanoDrop 2000. Library construction relied on multiplex PCR. Reads for this sample came from an Illumina HiSeq 4000. iRepertoire HTBI primers and Arm-PCR amplification of CDR3 regions were used to construct TCR beta libraries. Before sequencing, the PCR products underwent gel purification. Concerning the study's data processing: Gene usage analysis of CDR3 amino acid clonotypes used the 50 to 70 TRBV and approximately 13 TRBJ segments found across samples. COPE and FqMerger were used to merge filtered high-quality paired reads into contigs. BLAST was used to align contigs to IMGT TRBV, TRBD and TRBJ reference genes, with CDR3 defined following IMGT. Clonotypes above 0.1% frequency were classified as highly expanded clones. Shannon entropy was used to measure repertoire diversity, and the Gini coefficient was used to measure V-J evenness. A clonotype was considered public if more than one individual shared it. Clones were called with MiXCR by TCRdb after fastp trimmed the public reads at Q25, and only in-frame beta chains were retained. Identical CDR3 protein sequences are pooled into one entry, listed with their most common genes and DNA. These V and J calls originate from TCRdb's pipeline instead of the authors' own analysis. The sample table records about 530,000 distinct CDR3 sequences; 16% of these occur just once. 20% to 25% of the sample comes from the top ten.

V is cut by 0 bases and J by 8 bases, and the space between the germline ends is 6 bases. From a lookup of the germline V gene, CDR1 and CDR2 are SGHRS and YFSETQ. The CDR3 measures 12 amino acids from cysteine to phenylalanine. Left in the record is the CDR3 DNA by itself, 36 bases read in frame from the first base. The sample also formed part of further work on T cells in Graves' hyperthyroidism and ophthalmopathy. The second study also describes: Stable Graves' hyperthyroidism was defined as no progression to ophthalmopathy during 18 months of follow-up. Hyperthyroidism patients were aged 18 to 65 years and newly diagnosed, with disease duration of less than 2 months. Exclusion was applied to patients with uncontrolled infections, other autoimmune diseases, pregnancy or lactation. Diagnoses were based on clinical symptoms, serum thyroxine and TRAb, thyroid ultrasound and orbital computed tomography. The first round of RT-PCR for the TCR CDR3 was performed with the HTBI primer set and the Qiagen OneStep RT-PCR kit. Blood samples also contained most of the expanded thyroid clonotypes (frequency above 0.001), which suggests that blood repertoires may reflect thyroid immune responses. Ophthalmopathy was separated from stable hyperthyroidism by a 13 V-J signature model, with roughly 88% sensitivity and roughly 81% specificity obtained in cross-validation and 80%/75% obtained in testing. In validation, the model predicted progression to ophthalmopathy a median of about 6.8 months before onset, with about 70% sensitivity and almost 75% specificity. A discovery cohort of about a hundred patients, fewer than 50 with Graves' ophthalmopathy and under 60 with stable Graves' hyperthyroidism, was used to find distinguishing TCR V-J signatures. Whether ophthalmopathy could be predicted prospectively was tested in an independent validation cohort made up of about 20 hyperthyroidism patients plus 17 patients who later progressed to ophthalmopathy. For training and testing, the 95 to 100 patients in the discovery cohort were randomly divided in a 7:3 ratio. In roughly six Graves' hyperthyroidism patients, the study also compared T-cell repertoires from thyroid tissue with T-cell repertoires from blood. Once sampling was done, hyperthyroidism patients were given methimazole at a starting dose of 30 mg daily, whereas ophthalmopathy patients were given high-dose intravenous methylprednisolone. A second multiplex PCR round built the libraries, followed by size selection and purification. Sequencing of the libraries was done on an Illumina HiSeq2000 using paired-end 100 bp reads. SOAPnuke was used to process the raw data, with reads discarded if the reads contained adapters or uncalled bases, had a mean Phred below 15, or lacked an exact constant-primer or identifier match. COPE v1.2.5 was used to merge the high-quality paired reads, and each unique nucleotide sequence was defined as a clonotype. MiTCR v1.1 was used to align the clonotypes against IMGT TRBV, TRBD and TRBJ reference segments. Analysis was restricted to V-J combinations with a frequency above 0.0001, which covered roughly 99% of repertoires. The TCS score was defined as F50 (clonal expansion) divided by E x V (chaos), with BLOSUM62-based TCRdist calculated between CDR3 peptides within each V-J. Welch's t-statistics and random forest reduced just over 500 V-J features to 10 to 15, which were used in a naive Bayes classifier (R e1071). No statistical method was used to set the sample size in advance, and investigators knew the group allocation. The paper describes TCR Vbeta CDR3 sequencing of around 130 peripheral blood samples, made up of 43 ophthalmopathy patients, more than 70 hyperthyroidism patients and about 17 progressor patients.

Recombination linked TRBV5-1 to TRBJ2-1, with no confidently assigned D gene. This clonotype originated in a woman aged 35-65 years with Graves disease. Donor details come from another sample of the same person, matched by shared clones. Sequenced material: peripheral blood mononuclear cells (PBMCs), taken at new diagnosis, from a patient treated with antithyroid drugs. The nucleotide sequence reads as follows: TGCGCCAGCAGCTTGGAAGTAGATGAGCAGTTCTTC. This translates into CASSLEVDEQFF.